This is a list of T cell receptor beta chains from one sample in a study of Graves' ophthalmopathy and Graves' hyperthyroidism. TCRdb re-derived calls from the multiplex PCR reads in MiXCR, one entry per CDR3 protein. The sample holds approximately 1.2 million distinct CDR3 sequences, about two fifths seen once. Sequenced: peripheral blood or thyroid tissue (not recorded which). These receptors all stem from an adult man with Graves' hyperthyroidism. CDR3s include the opening cysteine and the closing phenylalanine or tryptophan. Each record gives: J gene, clone size, V gene, CDR3 length, D gene, CDR3 protein, CDR3 DNA. A D gene is named only where the DNA matches it firmly. Clone sizes are given selectively: once, few, many, or a class where the clone is expanded.

J gene: TRBJ1-2
clone size: many
V gene: TRBV19
CDR3 length: 12
D gene: .
CDR3 protein: CASRGQNYGYTF
CDR3 DNA: TGTGCCAGTAGGGGACAAAACTATGGCTACACCTTC

J gene: TRBJ2-7
clone size: once
V gene: TRBV9
CDR3 length: 15
D gene: TRBD1
CDR3 protein: CASSVGDRGTYEQYF
CDR3 DNA: TGTGCCAGCAGCGTAGGGGACAGGGGGACCTACGAGCAGTACTTC

J gene: TRBJ1-1
clone size: few
V gene: TRBV12-3/TRBV12-4
CDR3 length: 14
D gene: .
CDR3 protein: CASSPEGWNTEAFF
CDR3 DNA: TGTGCCAGCAGTCCCGAGGGATGGAACACTGAAGCTTTCTTT

J gene: TRBJ1-2
clone size: many
V gene: TRBV5-1
CDR3 length: 14
D gene: .
CDR3 protein: CATRPGGGIYGYTF
CDR3 DNA: TGCGCCACCAGACCGGGGGGAGGAATCTATGGCTACACCTTC

J gene: TRBJ2-7
clone size: .
V gene: TRBV7-2
CDR3 length: 19
D gene: TRBD2
CDR3 protein: CASSQGGPGLAGDQYEQYF
CDR3 DNA: TGCGCCAGCAGCCAAGGGGGGCCGGGACTAGCGGGAGATCAATACGAGCAGTACTTC

J gene: TRBJ2-2
clone size: .
V gene: TRBV3-1
CDR3 length: 13
D gene: .
CDR3 protein: CASSPLGRWELFF
CDR3 DNA: TGTGCCAGCAGCCCCCTAGGGAGGTGGGAGCTGTTTTTT

J gene: TRBJ1-2
clone size: many
V gene: TRBV7-9
CDR3 length: 17
D gene: .
CDR3 protein: CASSSTPPTRGAAGYTF
CDR3 DNA: TGTGCCAGCAGCTCCACCCCCCCGACCCGGGGGGCGGCGGGCTACACCTTC

J gene: TRBJ2-7
clone size: .
V gene: TRBV12-3/TRBV12-4
CDR3 length: 14
D gene: .
CDR3 protein: CASSFVLAGSEQYF
CDR3 DNA: TGTGCCAGCAGTTTTGTCCTCGCGGGGAGCGAGCAGTACTTC

J gene: TRBJ2-5
clone size: .
V gene: TRBV6-5
CDR3 length: 16
D gene: .
CDR3 protein: CASSYDRVGAGETQYF
CDR3 DNA: TGTGCCAGCAGTTACGATAGGGTGGGGGCCGGGGAGACCCAGTACTTC

J gene: TRBJ2-2
clone size: many
V gene: TRBV7-8
CDR3 length: 13
D gene: TRBD2
CDR3 protein: CASSTRGVGELFF
CDR3 DNA: TGTGCCAGCAGCACCCGGGGGGTTGGGGAGCTGTTTTTT

J gene: TRBJ1-1
clone size: many
V gene: TRBV12-3/TRBV12-4
CDR3 length: 14
D gene: .
CDR3 protein: CASSLDGENTEAFF
CDR3 DNA: TGTGCCAGCAGCCTCGACGGAGAGAACACTGAAGCTTTCTTT

J gene: TRBJ2-5
clone size: .
V gene: TRBV29-1
CDR3 length: 12
D gene: .
CDR3 protein: CSVVEGGETQYF
CDR3 DNA: TGCAGCGTTGTGGAGGGGGGAGAGACCCAGTACTTC

J gene: TRBJ1-4
clone size: many
V gene: TRBV14
CDR3 length: 13
D gene: .
CDR3 protein: CASSRVDGEKLFF
CDR3 DNA: TGTGCCAGCTCTCGGGTCGACGGCGAAAAACTGTTTTTT

J gene: TRBJ1-3
clone size: .
V gene: TRBV20-1
CDR3 length: 15
D gene: .
CDR3 protein: CSARAPGVTGNTIYF
CDR3 DNA: TGCAGTGCTAGAGCCCCGGGAGTTACTGGAAACACCATATATTTT

J gene: TRBJ1-2
clone size: few
V gene: TRBV19
CDR3 length: 13
D gene: .
CDR3 protein: CASSIGQRYGYTF
CDR3 DNA: TGTGCCAGTAGTATTGGTCAGCGCTATGGCTACACCTTC

J gene: TRBJ2-7
clone size: many
V gene: TRBV20-1
CDR3 length: 13
D gene: TRBD1
CDR3 protein: CSARLGGSNEQYF
CDR3 DNA: TGCAGTGCTAGATTAGGGGGCAGTAACGAGCAGTACTTC

J gene: TRBJ2-7
clone size: .
V gene: TRBV20-1
CDR3 length: 14
D gene: TRBD2
CDR3 protein: CSATASGRAYEQYF
CDR3 DNA: TGCAGTGCTACGGCTAGCGGGAGGGCCTACGAGCAGTACTTC

J gene: TRBJ2-7
clone size: many
V gene: TRBV14
CDR3 length: 13
D gene: .
CDR3 protein: CASSQLRGFEQYF
CDR3 DNA: TGTGCCAGCAGCCAACTCAGGGGTTTCGAGCAGTACTTC

J gene: TRBJ1-1
clone size: .
V gene: TRBV7-3
CDR3 length: 14
D gene: .
CDR3 protein: CASSPRGGITEAFF
CDR3 DNA: TGTGCCAGCAGCCCTAGGGGGGGCATCACTGAAGCTTTCTTT

J gene: TRBJ1-5
clone size: many
V gene: TRBV10-3
CDR3 length: 12
D gene: .
CDR3 protein: CASRTAYQPQHF
CDR3 DNA: TGTGCCAGCAGAACAGCCTATCAGCCCCAGCATTTT

J gene: TRBJ1-2
clone size: .
V gene: TRBV20-1
CDR3 length: 14
D gene: .
CDR3 protein: CSAEKRDANYGYTF
CDR3 DNA: TGCAGTGCGGAAAAGCGGGACGCCAACTATGGCTACACCTTC

J gene: TRBJ2-5
clone size: many
V gene: TRBV20-1
CDR3 length: 12
D gene: .
CDR3 protein: CSASIGSETQYF
CDR3 DNA: TGCAGTGCTAGTATTGGTTCCGAGACCCAGTACTTC

J gene: TRBJ1-2
clone size: .
V gene: TRBV6-5
CDR3 length: 14
D gene: .
CDR3 protein: CASSYLRAGYGYTF
CDR3 DNA: TGTGCCAGCAGTTACCTCAGGGCGGGCTATGGCTACACCTTC

J gene: TRBJ2-7
clone size: .
V gene: TRBV7-2
CDR3 length: 15
D gene: .
CDR3 protein: CASSLWGEQGYEQYF
CDR3 DNA: TGTGCCAGCAGTTTATGGGGGGAACAGGGCTACGAGCAGTACTTC

J gene: TRBJ1-3
clone size: .
V gene: TRBV7-9
CDR3 length: 15
D gene: .
CDR3 protein: CASSYDTSSGNTIYF
CDR3 DNA: TGTGCCAGCAGCTATGACACGAGCTCTGGAAACACCATATATTTT

J gene: TRBJ1-6
clone size: many
V gene: TRBV10-2
CDR3 length: 14
D gene: TRBD1
CDR3 protein: CASSPPGGDSPLHF
CDR3 DNA: TGCGCCAGCAGTCCTCCAGGGGGCGATTCACCCCTCCACTTT